The rows below give T cell receptor beta chains drawn from one sample of a study of lymphopenia after photon versus proton radiotherapy. Sequenced by immunoSEQ multiplex PCR; TCRdb stores in-frame clones only, minus some. In the table there are 22,000 or so clones, 80% to 95% of which are singletons. Material: peripheral blood, obtained from a patient treated with proton-based radiotherapy. All receptors derive from a woman aged 65 to 85 with pancreatic cancer. Some clones in this sample may be carry-over from other donors' samples. The CDR3 runs from the conserved cysteine through the conserved F or W. D genes are given only for firm matches. Clone size appears in some rows only: once, few, many, or a class for an expanded clone.

CDR3,DNA,D,J,size,V
CASSLDSRGLSSTQYF,TGTGCCAGCAGCTTGGACAGCCGGGGACTTAGTAGTACGCAGTATTTT,-,TRBJ2-3,once,TRBV5-4
CALRTGDGYTF,TGTGCCTTGAGGACTGGAGATGGCTACACCTTC,-,TRBJ1-2,-,TRBV30
CASSIGTDSNYGYTF,TGTGCCAGCAGCATTGGGACGGACTCTAACTATGGCTACACCTTC,-,TRBJ1-2,-,TRBV7-8
CASSIEQGREQFF,TGTGCCAGTAGTATTGAACAGGGTAGGGAGCAGTTCTTC,-,TRBJ2-1,-,TRBV19
CASSTPRDYGTDTQYF,TGTGCCAGCAGTACTCCCCGGGACTATGGCACAGATACGCAGTATTTT,TRBD2,TRBJ2-3,few,TRBV28
CASRTQGYGYTF,TGTGCCAGCAGGACTCAGGGTTACGGCTACACCTTC,-,TRBJ1-2,few,TRBV28
CASSVGAGVLIQNNEQFF,TGTGCCAGCAGCGTGGGAGCGGGAGTTCTAATCCAGAACAATGAGCAGTTCTTC,TRBD2,TRBJ2-1,-,TRBV7-3
CASSSPWGFYGYTF,TGTGCCAGCAGCTCCCCATGGGGGTTCTATGGCTACACCTTC,-,TRBJ1-2,once,TRBV7-9
CASSPGLHRGYNEQFF,TGTGCCAGCAGCCCAGGGCTGCACAGGGGCTACAATGAGCAGTTCTTC,TRBD1,TRBJ2-1,-,TRBV7-9
CASSPGREGEQFF,TGTGCCAGCTCACCAGGCAGGGAAGGTGAGCAGTTCTTC,-,TRBJ2-1,-,TRBV18
CASSVRDSNSPLHF,TGTGCCAGCAGCGTTCGGGACAGCAATTCACCCCTCCACTTT,TRBD1,TRBJ1-6,-,TRBV7-8
CASSGTGNTQYF,TGCGCCAGCAGCGGGACAGGGAATACGCAGTATTTT,TRBD1,TRBJ2-3,-,TRBV10-1
CASSSDGLTSYGYTF,TGTGCCAGCAGCTCGGACGGACTGACTTCCTATGGCTACACCTTC,-,TRBJ1-2,-,TRBV7-2
CASSVGGTASYGYTF,TGTGCCAGCAGCGTAGGCGGGACAGCTTCCTATGGCTACACCTTC,TRBD1,TRBJ1-2,few,TRBV9